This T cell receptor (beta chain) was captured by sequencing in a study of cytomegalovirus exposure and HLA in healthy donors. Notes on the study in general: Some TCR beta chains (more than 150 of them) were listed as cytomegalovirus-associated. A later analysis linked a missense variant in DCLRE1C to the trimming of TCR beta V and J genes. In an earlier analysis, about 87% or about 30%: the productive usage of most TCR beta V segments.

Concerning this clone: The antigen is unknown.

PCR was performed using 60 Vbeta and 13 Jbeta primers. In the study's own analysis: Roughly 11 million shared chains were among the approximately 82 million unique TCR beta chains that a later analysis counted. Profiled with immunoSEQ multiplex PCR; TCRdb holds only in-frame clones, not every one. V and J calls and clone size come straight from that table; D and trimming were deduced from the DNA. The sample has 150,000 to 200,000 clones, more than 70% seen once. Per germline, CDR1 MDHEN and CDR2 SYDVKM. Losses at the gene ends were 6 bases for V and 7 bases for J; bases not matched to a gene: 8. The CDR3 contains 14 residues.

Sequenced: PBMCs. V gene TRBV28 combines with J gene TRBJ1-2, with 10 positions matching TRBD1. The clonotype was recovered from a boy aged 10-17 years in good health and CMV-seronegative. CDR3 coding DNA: TGTGCCAGCAGGACAGGGGGCATGATGGGTGGCTACACCTTC. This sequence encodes CASRTGGMMGGYTF.